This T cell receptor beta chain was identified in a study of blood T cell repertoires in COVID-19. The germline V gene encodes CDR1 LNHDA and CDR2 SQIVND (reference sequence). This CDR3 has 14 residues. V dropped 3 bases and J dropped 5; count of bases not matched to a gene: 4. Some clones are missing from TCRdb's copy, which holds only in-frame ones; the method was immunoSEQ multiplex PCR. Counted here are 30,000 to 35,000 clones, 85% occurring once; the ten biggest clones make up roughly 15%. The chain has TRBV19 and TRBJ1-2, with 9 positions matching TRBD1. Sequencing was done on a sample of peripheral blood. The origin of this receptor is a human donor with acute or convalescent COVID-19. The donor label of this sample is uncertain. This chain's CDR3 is CASSIPGQGYGYTF. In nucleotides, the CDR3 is TGTGCCAGTAGTATCCCGGGACAGGGTTATGGCTACACCTTC.